The source of this T cell receptor (beta chain) is a study of T cell changes during pregnancy in multiple sclerosis. The repertoire was sequenced with immunoSEQ multiplex PCR; TCRdb's copy has only in-frame clones and lacks some. The sample carries 30,000 to 35,000 clones, about nine tenths recorded once. Unmatched junction bases numbered 9, after V lost 6 bases and J lost 13 bases. CDR1 is SQVTM and CDR2 is ANQGSEA in the germline V gene. This CDR3 region has 11 residues. The chain recombines TRBV29-1 with TRBJ2-1, with 7 bases lining up with TRBD2. The sequence was obtained from a female donor with multiple sclerosis, enrolled in a pregnancy study. The input for sequencing was CD8+ T cells from peripheral blood mononuclear cells, taken after pregnancy. The CDR3, as DNA: TGCAGCGTAGTAACTAGCGCCAACCAGTTCTTC. Its translation: CSVVTSANQFF.